Below, 17 T cell receptor beta chains from the same sample are listed, as sequenced in a study of blood T cells in healthy people across ages. Sample-barcoded 5' priming and a J-beta primer mix drove a second PCR of about 7 to 11 cycles. TCRdb ran MiXCR on the 5' RACE reads and lists one entry per CDR3 protein. This repertoire shows about 1.4 million distinct CDR3 sequences, roughly 60% found once; its top ten account for over 5.5%. Source material: blood. These receptors all come from a man between 18 and 29 years old in good health.

The CDR3 DNA reads TGTGCCAGCGAACTAGCGTGGCCCTGGGATGAGCAGTTCTTC. The encoded protein is CASELAWPWDEQFF. The chain is built from TRBV12-3 or TRBV12-4 and TRBJ2-1; 7 bases match TRBD2. The CDR3 has 14 amino acids. V shed 8 bases and J 8 bases; nucleotides not matched to a gene: 12.

This chain joins TRBV11-1 and TRBJ1-1; D remains ambiguous. Deletions cut 5 bases from V and 7 bases from J, with 11 bases between. Germline CDR1 and CDR2: SGHAT and FQDESV (reference sequence). The CDR3 sequence is 12 residues long. CDR3 amino acids: CASSPRTDEAFF. In DNA form, the CDR3 reads TGTGCCAGCAGCCCGAGGACGGATGAAGCTTTCTTT.

This clonotype was detected only a few times. Here the CDR3 DNA reads TGTGCCAGCAGCTTAGTAACCGGGAAAGAGACCCAGTACTTC. Amino acid sequence: CASSLVTGKETQYF. The chain recombines TRBV13 with TRBJ2-5; a weak D match, TRBD2 (5 bases). The CDR3 has 14 amino acids. The germline V gene encodes CDR1 PRHDT and CDR2 FYEKMQ (reference sequence). V lost 1 base and J lost 3, with 9 bases in between.

This chain links TRBV18 with TRBJ1-2; the D is unclear. The CDR3 covers 14 residues. The germline gives CDR1 KGHSH, CDR2 LQKENI. Deletions cut 6 bases from V and 4 bases from J, with 15 bases between. CDR3 nucleotides: TGTGCCAGCTCCCCCATGGAGACGGCCTATGGCTACACCTTC. Protein product: CASSPMETAYGYTF.

The chain combines TRBV7-9 with TRBJ2-7; 7 bases are shared with TRBD1. The V segment lost 8 bases and the J segment 3 bases; nucleotides outside the gene matches: 10. CDR3 length: 14 residues. Germline loops: CDR1 SEHNR, CDR2 FQNEAQ (reference sequence). The CDR3 nucleotides read TGTGCCAGCCAAAGGGACAGCTCCAGCTACGAGCAGTACTTC. Amino acid sequence: CASQRDSSSYEQYF.

The gene calls are TRBV29-1 and TRBJ2-7; 14 bases map to TRBD2. Germline V gene sequence: CDR1 SQVTM, CDR2 ANQGSEA. Trimming cost V 4 bases and J 0 bases; bases outside gene matches: 8. The CDR3 loop spans 17 amino acids. CDR3 amino acids: CSVVPRLAGGLSYEQYF. In DNA form, the CDR3 reads TGCAGCGTTGTTCCGAGACTAGCGGGAGGGCTCTCCTACGAGCAGTACTTC.

The chain joins TRBV7-9 to TRBJ2-7; 7 nucleotides line up with TRBD1. J was trimmed by 4 bases and V by 5 bases; bases with no gene match: 14. The CDR3 runs to 16 residues. Germline CDR1 SEHNR, CDR2 FQNEAQ (reference sequence). DNA of the CDR3: TGTGCCAGCAGCACCAACAGGGGCGCGGCACTATACGAGCAGTACTTC. Translating it yields CASSTNRGAALYEQYF.

This clonotype was seen a few times. This rearrangement joins TRBV6-5 to TRBJ2-7, with D unclear. Germline lookup yields CDR1 MNHEY and CDR2 SVGAGI. The CDR3 runs to 14 residues. The ends were cut back, 0 bases at V and 4 bases at J, with 10 bases in the middle. The CDR3 region is CASSYSSMGYEQYF. The CDR3 DNA is TGTGCCAGCAGTTACTCGAGTATGGGGTACGAGCAGTACTTC.

J is TRBJ2-2 and V is TRBV2, with 8 bases matching TRBD1. The CDR3 runs 16 residues. J was trimmed by 7 bases and V by 6 bases; bases with no gene match: 13. Germline loops: CDR1 SNHLY, CDR2 FYNNEI. Here the CDR3 DNA reads TGTGCCAGCAGCAGTGAAGGACAGGGCTTTGGCGGGGAGCTGTTTTTT. It specifies CASSSEGQGFGGELFF.

The genes are TRBV2 and TRBJ2-3; 7 nucleotides align to TRBD2. J was trimmed by 2 bases and V by 6 bases; bases with no gene match: 5. The CDR3 contains 14 residues. Germline V gene data show CDR1 as SNHLY and CDR2 as FYNNEI. The CDR3 bases are TGTGCCAGCAGAGCGGGGCCTAACACAGATACGCAGTATTTT. Protein: CASRAGPNTDTQYF.

V is TRBV5-5 and J is TRBJ1-2; D possibly corresponds to TRBD1 (6 bases). The V end was cut by 4 bases, the J end by 6 bases, with 16 bases between. Looked up from germline, CDR1 is SGHKS and CDR2 is YYEKEE (reference sequence). The CDR3 length is 14 residues. CDR3 in DNA: TGTGCCAGCAGCCTACAGGGATTTTCCGATGGCTACACCTTC. Protein sequence: CASSLQGFSDGYTF.

The chain combines TRBV2 with TRBJ1-2; 8 bases are a match to TRBD1. After removal of 3 bases from V and 5 bases from J, the junction contained 11 bases not matched to a gene. This CDR3 region has 16 residues. Germline CDR1 and CDR2: SNHLY and FYNNEI. The CDR3 DNA reads as TGTGCCAGCAGTGAGAGCAGGGGGCTTCAAGGGTATGGCTACACCTTC. This translates into CASSESRGLQGYGYTF.

The V gene is TRBV4-1, the J gene TRBJ2-7, with D perhaps TRBD1 (5 bases). This CDR3 spans 17 amino acids. Deletions cut 0 bases from V and 0 bases from J, with 15 bases between. CDR1 MGHRA and CDR2 YSYEKL come from the germline V gene. The CDR3 here is CASSQDLGVFLSYEQYF. The CDR3, as DNA: TGCGCCAGCAGCCAAGATTTAGGGGTTTTCCTCTCCTACGAGCAGTACTTC.

The chain recombines TRBV20-1 with TRBJ2-5; 9 nucleotides agree with TRBD1. The V gene's germline CDR1 is DFQATT and CDR2 SNEGSKA (reference sequence). Trimming at V came to 3 bases and at J to 4 bases, leaving 6 bases not matched to a gene. This CDR3 comprises 14 residues. CDR3 in amino acids: CSASRQGGGETQYF. CDR3 in DNA: TGCAGTGCTAGCCGACAGGGGGGGGGAGAGACCCAGTACTTC.

This clonotype occurred a few times. The V gene is TRBV3-1, the J gene TRBJ2-7; 8 nucleotides agree with TRBD2. This CDR3 has 14 amino acids. The junction had 4 bases not matched to a gene; V was cut back by 1 base and J by 5 bases. CDR1 and CDR2 (germline): LGHDT, YNNKEL (reference sequence). The CDR3, as DNA: TGTGCCAGCAGCCAAGGCGGGAGGTGCGACGAGCAGTACTTC. Residues: CASSQGGRCDEQYF.

This clonotype was counted between two and nine times. The genes are TRBV4-1 and TRBJ2-1; 9 positions match TRBD1. CDR3 length: 17 amino acids. The V gene end was trimmed by 0 bases and the J gene end by 6 bases; junction bases not matched to a gene: 9. Per the germline V gene, CDR1 is MGHRA and CDR2 is YSYEKL. CDR3 nucleotide sequence: TGCGCCAGCAGCCAAGATCCGGGACAGGGATCTGCCAATGAGCAGTTCTTC. Amino acids: CASSQDPGQGSANEQFF.

The rearrangement links TRBV9 to TRBJ2-5; D not resolved. Matching the DNA end better, TRBJ2-7 makes the J call doubtful. This CDR3 spans 13 amino acids. Per the germline V gene, CDR1 is SGDLS and CDR2 is YYNGEE. The CDR3 reads CASSVVPRDEQYF. CDR3 coding DNA: TGTGCCAGCAGCGTCGTTCCTAGGGACGAGCAGTACTTC.